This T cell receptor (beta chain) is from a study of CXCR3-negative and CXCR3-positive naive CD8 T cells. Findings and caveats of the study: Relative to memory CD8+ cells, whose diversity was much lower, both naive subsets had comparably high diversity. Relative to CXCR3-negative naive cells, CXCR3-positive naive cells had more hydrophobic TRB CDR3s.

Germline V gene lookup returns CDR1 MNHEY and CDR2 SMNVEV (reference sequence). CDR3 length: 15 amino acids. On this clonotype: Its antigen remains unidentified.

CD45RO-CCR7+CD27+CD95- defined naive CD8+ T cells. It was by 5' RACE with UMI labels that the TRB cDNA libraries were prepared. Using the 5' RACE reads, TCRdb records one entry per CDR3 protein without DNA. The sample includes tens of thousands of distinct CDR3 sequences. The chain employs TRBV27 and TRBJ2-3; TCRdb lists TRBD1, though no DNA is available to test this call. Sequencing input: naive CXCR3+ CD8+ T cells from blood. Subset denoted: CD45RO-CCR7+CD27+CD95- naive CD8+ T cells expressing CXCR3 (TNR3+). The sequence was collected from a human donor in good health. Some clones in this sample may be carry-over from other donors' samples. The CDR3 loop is CASSISVPGLDTQYF.